A selection of T cell receptor beta chains follows, all from one sample in a study of PD-1 blockade in classical Hodgkin lymphoma. Clones were sequenced by immunoSEQ multiplex PCR, and TCRdb holds only the in-frame ones, with some missing. The sample lists tens of thousands of clones; approximately 71% were seen once. The material was peripheral blood mononuclear cells (PBMCs), obtained at baseline. The receptor set was obtained from a human donor with classical Hodgkin lymphoma. Each CDR3 is given with its conserved first and last residue. D genes are given only for firm matches. A clone size is listed for some rows: how often the clone was seen (once, few, many), or a class if it is expanded.

size | J | D | V | CDR3 | DNA
. | TRBJ2-7 | . | TRBV19 | CASTPGLGRTYEQYF | TGTGCCAGTACCCCGGGGCTCGGACGGACCTACGAGCAGTACTTC
. | TRBJ2-5 | TRBD2 | TRBV18 | CASSPGLVPLGETQYF | TGTGCCAGCTCACCTGGACTAGTCCCCCTTGGAGAGACCCAGTACTTC
. | TRBJ2-7 | . | TRBV7-2 | CASSLKYRGQNYEQYF | TGTGCCAGCAGCTTAAAATATCGCGGACAGAACTACGAGCAGTACTTC
. | TRBJ2-7 | . | TRBV25-1 | CASSGGYRAGNNYEQYF | TGTGCCAGCAGCGGTGGGTATAGGGCAGGGAATAACTACGAGCAGTACTTC
few | TRBJ2-1 | . | TRBV30 | CAWSRGVRYEQFF | TGTGCCTGGAGTCGCGGGGTGAGGTATGAGCAGTTCTTC
. | TRBJ2-5 | . | TRBV10-2 | CASSFGGAETQYF | TGCGCCAGCAGTTTCGGGGGCGCAGAGACCCAGTACTTC
. | TRBJ1-1 | . | TRBV4-1 | CASSQGGGKETEAFF | TGCGCCAGCAGCCAAGGAGGGGGAAAGGAGACTGAAGCTTTCTTT
. | TRBJ2-6 | . | TRBV6-5 | CASEPSRGANVLTF | TGTGCCAGCGAACCTTCGAGAGGGGCCAACGTCCTGACTTTC
. | TRBJ2-1 | TRBD2 | TRBV5-1 | CASSFPTSGSGNEQFF | TGCGCCAGCAGCTTCCCGACTAGCGGGAGTGGGAATGAGCAGTTCTTC
once | TRBJ1-4 | . | TRBV28 | CATRNRVFEKLFF | TGTGCCACCCGCAACAGGGTCTTTGAAAAACTGTTTTTT
once | TRBJ1-3 | . | TRBV29-1 | CSVDGSQGGNTIYF | TGCAGCGTCGACGGTTCCCAGGGTGGAAACACCATATATTTT
. | TRBJ1-2 | . | TRBV28 | CASSLHGTLYGYTF | TGTGCCAGCAGTCTCCACGGGACACTTTATGGCTACACCTTC
few | TRBJ2-2 | TRBD1 | TRBV25-1 | CASSEYGDRYTGELFF | TGTGCCAGCAGTGAATATGGGGACAGATACACCGGGGAGCTGTTTTTT
. | TRBJ2-7 | . | TRBV7-9 | CASSLRWGGDHEQYF | TGTGCCAGCAGCTTACGATGGGGCGGGGACCACGAGCAGTACTTC
few | TRBJ2-2 | . | TRBV15 | CATTQGSVNTGELFF | TGTGCCACCACCCAGGGGTCAGTGAACACCGGGGAGCTGTTTTTT
. | TRBJ2-7 | TRBD1 | TRBV19 | CASSIDTDRASLEQYF | TGTGCCAGTAGTATAGATACGGACAGGGCATCCCTCGAGCAGTACTTC
once | TRBJ2-1 | . | TRBV30 | CAWSDDYNEQFF | TGTGCCTGGAGTGACGACTACAATGAGCAGTTCTTC
. | TRBJ1-2 | . | TRBV6-1 | CASSVRVRQVWNYGYTF | TGTGCCAGCAGTGTGAGAGTCCGGCAGGTTTGGAACTATGGCTACACCTTC
. | TRBJ1-1 | TRBD1 | TRBV15 | CATSRMGTGGTEAFF | TGTGCCACCAGCCGAATGGGGACAGGGGGCACTGAAGCTTTCTTT
. | TRBJ2-3 | TRBD1 | TRBV28 | CASSSTGQGRRDTQYF | TGTGCCAGCAGTTCGACCGGACAGGGTCGGAGGGATACGCAGTATTTT
few | TRBJ1-1 | . | TRBV19 | CASSMNWNTEAFF | TGTGCCAGTAGTATGAATTGGAACACTGAAGCTTTCTTT
. | TRBJ2-7 | TRBD2 | TRBV6-5 | CASSYSAGRAYEQYF | TGTGCCAGCAGTTACTCAGCGGGAAGGGCCTACGAGCAGTACTTC
once | TRBJ2-7 | TRBD1 | TRBV6-5 | CASTQGAPYEQYF | TGTGCCAGCACTCAGGGGGCCCCCTACGAGCAGTACTTC
few | TRBJ1-2 | . | TRBV5-1 | CASSLEGPSYGYTF | TGCGCCAGCAGCTTGGAGGGCCCTAGCTATGGCTACACCTTC
. | TRBJ2-1 | TRBD2 | TRBV14 | CASSQGTSGRGNEQFF | TGTGCCAGCAGCCAAGGGACTAGCGGGAGGGGCAATGAGCAGTTCTTC
. | TRBJ2-3 | . | TRBV7-2 | CASSLNGATDTQYF | TGTGCCAGCAGCTTAAACGGGGCCACAGATACGCAGTATTTT